Below, one T cell receptor beta chain is given with its context. Antigen specificity is unknown. Sequenced by immunoSEQ multiplex PCR; TCRdb stores in-frame clones only, minus some. The table has approximately 80,000 clones, over 85% seen once. The sample belongs to a study of cytomegalovirus exposure and HLA in healthy donors. In the study overall: The 95 to 150 validation repertoires used a platform that matched the one used for the approximately 620 first-cohort repertoires, as a later analysis reported. Study-level findings and limits: Specific recognition of CMV antigens was confirmed in vitro for a few chains (all CMV-associated).

J was trimmed by 5 bases and V by 11 bases; bases with no gene match: 12. The CDR3 is made up of 15 amino acids. CDR1 is ENHRY and CDR2 is SYGVKD in the germline V gene. The chain joins TRBV10-3 to TRBJ2-1, with 10 bases fitting TRBD2. Sequencing was done on a sample of PBMCs. This clonotype originated in a woman under 40 in good health and CMV-seronegative. The CDR3 DNA sequence: TGTGCCTCAATCCCGGGACTAGCGCGCAACAATGAGCAGTTCTTC. This translates into CASIPGLARNNEQFF.